The clone carrying this T cell receptor (beta chain) appeared a single time. Here immunoSEQ multiplex PCR was the method, and the copy in TCRdb shows in-frame clones only, minus some. The sample lists about 480,000 clones; around 90% were seen once. This entry belongs to a study of blood T cell repertoires in COVID-19. Across the study: T cells, B-cell-depleted T cells, or PBMCs provided the cDNA or gDNA that served as material.

CDR1 is SGHDT and CDR2 is YYEEEE in the germline V gene. Trimming removed 4 bases at V and 0 bases at J, with 11 bases between. CDR3 size: 14 residues. The chain joins TRBV5-6 to TRBJ2-7, with a tentative D call TRBD1 (5 bases). The sample was PBMCs or T cells enriched from blood (not recorded which). The receptor's source is a woman between 18 and 29 years old with acute COVID-19. The CDR3 here is CASSQGSSSYEQYF. The DNA for the CDR3 is TGTGCCAGCAGCCAGGGTTCTAGCTCCTACGAGCAGTACTTC.